This paragraph reports one T cell receptor beta chain. This sample stems from a study of blood T cell repertoires in COVID-19. The V and J ends lost 7 bases and 2 bases respectively, with 21 bases between them. The CDR3 extends over 17 amino acids. Germline-derived CDR1 and CDR2 are SEHNR and FQNEAQ (reference sequence). Data came from immunoSEQ multiplex PCR; TCRdb stores just in-frame clones and leaves some out. The table lists some 50,000 clones, about nine tenths of them singletons, with approximately 8% in the top ten. This sequence originates from a man over 45 with active COVID-19. The chain is built from TRBV7-9 and TRBJ2-1, with D maybe TRBD1 (6 bases). Sequencing used peripheral blood. The CDR3 region is CASTPQRTVWAYNEQFF. CDR3 nucleotides: TGTGCCAGCACCCCCCAGCGGACAGTTTGGGCCTACAATGAGCAGTTCTTC.